The 28 T cell receptor beta chains given below trace back to one sample, sequenced in a study of blood T cell repertoires in COVID-19. The repertoire was sequenced with immunoSEQ multiplex PCR; TCRdb's copy has only in-frame clones and lacks some. The sample contains a few hundred thousand clones, 70% to 90% of which appear only once. Sequencing input: peripheral blood. The source is a human donor with COVID-19, enrolled during active disease. The donor label of this sample is uncertain.

The rearrangement links TRBV14 to TRBJ2-5, with 13 bases lining up with TRBD2. V trimming: 6 bases; J trimming: 3 bases; junction bases outside the gene matches: 4. CDR1 is SGHDN and CDR2 is FVKESK in the germline V gene. CDR3 length equals 15 residues. The CDR3 here is CASSQGLAGKETQYF. The DNA of the CDR3 is TGTGCCAGCAGTCAGGGACTAGCGGGAAAAGAGACCCAGTACTTC.

The chain combines TRBV11-3 with TRBJ2-2; 8 bases align to TRBD2. V shed 3 bases and J 5 bases; nucleotides not matched to a gene: 5. This CDR3 has 15 residues. Germline-derived CDR1 and CDR2 are SGHNT and YENEEA. The CDR3 region has the DNA TGTGCCAGCAGCTTGACTAGCGCTGGGACCGGGGAGCTGTTTTTT. Translation: CASSLTSAGTGELFF.

J is TRBJ2-3 and V is TRBV18; the match to TRBD1 covers 9 bases. Germline V CDR1 and CDR2: KGHSH, LQKENI. The length of the CDR3 is 16 residues. Unmatched junction bases numbered 7, after V lost 3 bases and J lost 3 bases. CDR3 DNA: TGTGCCAGCTCACCGATCGGGACAGGGAAAACAGATACGCAGTATTTT. Protein sequence: CASSPIGTGKTDTQYF.

Comment on this clone: Other DNA sequences of this sample code for an identical CDR3. The gene calls are TRBV5-1 and TRBJ1-5, with D possibly matching TRBD1 (6 bases). This CDR3 spans 14 amino acids. Trimming cost V 4 bases and J 2 bases, with 10 bases left between them. Germline CDR1 SGHRS, CDR2 YFSETQ. CDR3 sequence: CASSEGQGNQPQHF. The CDR3 region has the DNA TGCGCCAGCAGCGAGGGACAAGGCAATCAGCCCCAGCATTTT. Full variable domain (missing parts from reference TRBV5-1 and TRBJ1-5): KAGVTQTPRYLIKTRGQQVTLSCSPISGHRSVSWYQQTPGQGLQFLFEYFSETQRNKGNFPGRFSGRQFSNSRSEMNVSTLELGDSALYLCASSEGQGNQPQHFGDGTRLSIL.

The chain recombines TRBV19 with TRBJ2-3, with 11 bases fitting TRBD2. Per germline, CDR1 LNHDA and CDR2 SQIVND (reference sequence). V was clipped by 10 bases and J by 4 bases; unmatched bases: 4. CDR3 length: 13 amino acids. CDR3 in amino acids: CATHSGRADTQYF. As DNA, the CDR3 is TGTGCCACCCATAGCGGGAGGGCAGATACGCAGTATTTT.

V and J are TRBV5-5 and TRBJ1-5, with D perhaps matching TRBD1 (6 bases). Germline V gives CDR1 SGHKS, CDR2 YYEKEE (reference sequence). The ends were cut back, 4 bases at V and 0 bases at J, with 20 bases in the middle. The CDR3 is 18 residues long. CDR3 residues: CASSLRGGEPYSNQPQHF. The CDR3 DNA sequence: TGTGCCAGCAGCCTACGAGGGGGGGAGCCCTATAGCAATCAGCCCCAGCATTTT. Variable domain in full (rest from reference TRBV5-5 and TRBJ1-5): DAGVTQSPTHLIKTRGQQVTLRCSPISGHKSVSWYQQVLGQGPQFIFQYYEKEERGRGNFPDRFSARQFPNYSSELNVNALLLGDSALYLCASSLRGGEPYSNQPQHFGDGTRLSIL.

Points on this clone: At one boundary the junction diverges from the germline segment, which might be a read error. CDR3 residues: CAGSLTGFGNTIYF. CDR3 in DNA: TGTGCCGGCAGCTTGACAGGTTTCGGAAACACCATATATTTT. J is TRBJ1-3 and V is TRBV7-2; possibly TRBD1 for D (6 bases). Germline V gene lookup returns CDR1 SGHTA and CDR2 FQGNSA. The CDR3 has 14 amino acids.

This chain connects TRBV28 to TRBJ1-4; D might be TRBD1 (5 bases). Deletions cut 5 bases from V and 8 bases from J, with 18 bases between. The CDR3 length is 15 residues. CDR1 MDHEN and CDR2 SYDVKM come from the germline V gene. This CDR3 is CASSEAGPRREKLFF. CDR3 sequence (DNA): TGTGCCAGCAGTGAAGCGGGACCGAGGAGGGAAAAACTGTTTTTT.

The chain is built from TRBV18 and TRBJ1-1; no clear D. Germline V lookup: CDR1 KGHSH, CDR2 LQKENI. Trimming took 4 bases from V and 4 from J, leaving 13 bases between them. The CDR3 covers 14 residues. The CDR3 protein is CASSLDLGSTEAFF. DNA for the CDR3: TGTGCCAGCTCACTGGACTTGGGGAGCACTGAAGCTTTCTTT. The entire variable domain, with the rest obtained from reference TRBV18 and TRBJ1-1, is as follows: NAGVMQNPRHLVRRRGQEARLRCSPMKGHSHVYWYRQLPEEGLKFMVYLQKENIIDESGMPKERFSAEFPKEGPSILRIQQVVRGDSAAYFCASSLDLGSTEAFFGQGTRLTVV.

This chain connects TRBV5-6 to TRBJ2-7, with D hard to call. V dropped 1 base and J dropped 4 bases, with 15 bases sitting between them. This CDR3 has 15 residues. CDR1 and CDR2 from the germline V gene are SGHDT and YYEEEE. The CDR3 region is CASSLSGSSGYEQYF. The DNA for the CDR3 is TGTGCCAGCAGCTTGTCCGGGTCAAGTGGGTACGAGCAGTACTTC.

This chain uses TRBV9 with TRBJ1-5, with TRBD1 as a possible D gene (6 bases). Germline V CDR1 and CDR2: SGDLS, YYNGEE. The CDR3 runs 14 residues. Trimming pared 4 bases from V and 6 bases from J, leaving 14 bases between. This CDR3 is CASSPLQGPQPQHF. The CDR3 coding sequence is TGTGCCAGCAGCCCCCTACAGGGCCCTCAGCCCCAGCATTTT.

V usage is TRBV10-3 and J usage is TRBJ2-2; tentatively, D is TRBD2 (6 bases). Germline CDR1 reads ENHRY; CDR2 reads SYGVKD. Deletions cut 5 bases from V and 1 base from J, with 8 bases between. This CDR3 region has 14 residues. The CDR3 loop reads CAISRRENTGELFF. The CDR3 DNA follows: TGTGCCATCAGTCGGCGGGAGAACACCGGGGAGCTGTTTTTT.

The chain links TRBV7-2 to TRBJ1-5; no clear D gene. Per germline, CDR1 SGHTA and CDR2 FQGNSA. The CDR3 covers 14 residues. Trimming removed 1 base from V and 4 bases from J, with 8 bases in between. The CDR3 DNA is TGTGCCAGCAGCTTAGGGGCCCAAAATCAGCCCCAGCATTTT. This gives the protein CASSLGAQNQPQHF.

V gene TRBV3-1 (or the pseudogene TRBV3-2) combines with J gene TRBJ1-6; TRBD1 aligns across 9 bases. This CDR3 region has 16 residues. Germline lookup yields CDR1 LGHDT and CDR2 YNNKEL (reference sequence). The ends lost 2 bases at V and 6 bases at J; junction bases unmatched: 5. CDR3 loop: CASSQPRGQGNSPLHF. The CDR3 DNA follows: TGTGCCAGCAGCCAACCCAGGGGACAGGGTAATTCACCCCTCCACTTT.

V is TRBV28 and J is TRBJ1-3, with a possible D match to TRBD1 (6 bases). The CDR3 is 17 amino acids. The germline CDR1 and CDR2 sequences are MDHEN and SYDVKM. The germline V and J ends were trimmed by 1 base and 6 bases, with 19 bases remaining between them. The CDR3, as DNA: TGTGCCAGCAGTTTATCGTCCCCGGGGGGCCGTGAAAACACCATATATTTT. Encoded protein: CASSLSSPGGRENTIYF.

This clone was counted between two and nine times. The chain carries TRBV6-6 and TRBJ2-2; 12 bases line up with TRBD2. The CDR3 has 19 residues. J was trimmed by 4 bases and V by 5 bases; bases with no gene match: 14. The germline CDR1 and CDR2 sequences are MNHNY and SVGAGI (reference sequence). The CDR3 region is CASSRLAGDLARSTGELFF. Here the CDR3 DNA reads TGTGCCAGCAGTCGACTAGCGGGAGATTTAGCTCGTAGCACCGGGGAGCTGTTTTTT.

The chain links TRBV19 to TRBJ1-1, with no clear D. Trimming stripped 5 bases from V and 1 base from J, with 8 bases between. This CDR3 region has 13 residues. CDR1 is LNHDA, CDR2 SQIVND, per germline (reference sequence). The CDR3 here is CASSLAANTEAFF. CDR3 bases: TGTGCCAGTAGTTTGGCGGCGAACACTGAAGCTTTCTTT.

The V gene is TRBV10-1, the J gene TRBJ1-1; 9 bases map to TRBD1. The junction had 2 bases not matched to a gene; V was cut back by 6 bases and J by 3 bases. Germline lookup yields CDR1 WNHNN and CDR2 SYGVQD (reference sequence). The CDR3 has 13 residues. CDR3 amino acids: CASSRDRDTEAFF. CDR3 nucleotide sequence: TGCGCCAGCAGCCGGGACAGGGACACTGAAGCTTTCTTT.

The CDR3 DNA reads as TGTGCCAGCAGCCCGCGGGGACAGATAACAGATACGCAGTATTTT. Encoded protein: CASSPRGQITDTQYF. V and J are TRBV28 and TRBJ2-3, with a possible D match to TRBD1 (7 bases). Trimming left V 6 bases short and J 3 bases short, with 16 bases between. The germline V gene encodes CDR1 MDHEN and CDR2 SYDVKM. There are 15 residues in the CDR3.

This chain connects TRBV6-5 to TRBJ1-6; maybe TRBD1 (6 bases). Trimming left V 2 bases short and J 10 bases short, with 9 bases between. The CDR3 totals 13 residues. Germline lookup yields CDR1 MNHEY and CDR2 SVGAGI. The CDR3 reads CASSYRGGSPLHF. The CDR3 DNA sequence: TGTGCCAGCAGTTACAGGGGGGGGTCACCCCTCCACTTT.

This clone was seen only once. The chain recombines TRBV18 with TRBJ2-1; TRBD2 matches 8 bases. The germline gives CDR1 KGHSH, CDR2 LQKENI. The J segment lost 9 bases and the V segment lost 2 bases, leaving 3 bases of the junction unmatched. This CDR3 has 13 residues. The CDR3 nucleotides are TGTGCCAGCTCACCAGGGAGCGGGGGTGAGCAGTTCTTC. This codes for CASSPGSGGEQFF. The full variable domain, completed using reference TRBV18 and TRBJ2-1, is NAGVMQNPRHLVRRRGQEARLRCSPMKGHSHVYWYRQLPEEGLKFMVYLQKENIIDESGMPKERFSAEFPKEGPSILRIQQVVRGDSAAYFCASSPGSGGEQFFGPGTRLTVL.

The chain joins TRBV25-1 to TRBJ1-1; D possibly corresponds to TRBD1 (6 bases). There are 11 residues in the CDR3. The germline gives CDR1 MGHDK, CDR2 SYGVNS. The V end lost 6 bases, the J end lost 8 bases, and 10 bases lay between the germline ends. CDR3 in amino acids: CASSTGQEAFF. CDR3 nucleotides: TGTGCCAGCAGCACCGGACAGGAAGCTTTCTTT.

The CDR3: CASSLSGQVPSYEQYF. The CDR3 nucleotides read TGTGCCAGTAGTCTTTCTGGCCAGGTACCCTCGTACGAGCAGTACTTC. The chain combines TRBV19 with TRBJ2-7; D remains unclear. CDR3 length: 16 residues. Trimming removed 5 bases at V and 4 bases at J, with 21 bases between. Germline V gene data show CDR1 as LNHDA and CDR2 as SQIVND (reference sequence).

The CDR3 nucleotides read TGTGCCAGTAGTCTCCAAAGGGACAGCTATGGCTACACCTTC. This gives the protein CASSLQRDSYGYTF. The J gene is TRBJ1-2, the V gene TRBV19; TRBD1 matches at 7 bases. V shed 5 bases and J 4 bases; nucleotides not matched to a gene: 7. This CDR3 spans 14 amino acids. Germline V gene lookup returns CDR1 LNHDA and CDR2 SQIVND (reference sequence).

The V gene is TRBV9, the J gene TRBJ1-1; unclear D gene. The CDR3 sequence is 16 residues long. V was shortened by 6 bases and J by 0 bases, with 18 bases between the two germline ends. Germline values: CDR1 SGDLS, CDR2 YYNGEE. The chain's CDR3 is CASTLGPRGMNTEAFF. The CDR3 nucleotides are TGTGCCAGCACCTTAGGCCCCCGGGGTATGAACACTGAAGCTTTCTTT.

The V and J genes are TRBV28 and TRBJ2-1; TRBD2 aligns across 16 bases. Germline V gene sequence: CDR1 MDHEN, CDR2 SYDVKM. The CDR3 is 20 residues long. The V segment lost 0 bases and the J segment 0 bases; nucleotides outside the gene matches: 5. The CDR3 DNA sequence: TGTGCCAGCAGTTTATGGGGACTAGCGGGAGGGAGGAGCTCCTACAATGAGCAGTTCTTC. Translation gives CASSLWGLAGGRSSYNEQFF.

This CDR3 reads CASSQIRLGGRTDTQYF. The CDR3 DNA follows: TGTGCCAGCAGCCAAATTCGTTTGGGAGGACGCACAGATACGCAGTATTTT. This chain connects TRBV3-1 (or the pseudogene TRBV3-2) to TRBJ2-3; perhaps TRBD2 as D (6 bases). V lost 2 bases, J lost 1 base, and 16 bases lay in between. Germline CDR1 LGHDT, CDR2 YNNKEL (reference sequence). CDR3 length: 17 amino acids.

This sequence joins TRBV11-3 and TRBJ1-1; no firm D call. The CDR3 contains 14 residues. V gave up 4 bases and J gave up 5 bases, with 14 bases separating them. Germline values: CDR1 SGHNT, CDR2 YENEEA. In nucleotides, the CDR3 is TGTGCCAGCAGCTCGCGGGGTGTTGAGACTGAAGCTTTCTTT. Protein: CASSSRGVETEAFF.